This T cell receptor (beta chain) was sequenced in a study of cytotoxic CD8 clonotypes in ibrutinib-treated CLL. Background on the study: The patients comprised roughly 10 relapsed/refractory and 15 treatment-naive cases, 17 to 18 IGHV unmutated. An average of roughly 250,000 productive templates and roughly 94,000 productive rearrangements was obtained per sample. Regarding the study as a whole: In sustained-remission versus progressing patients, sampling times differed.

Of note for this clone: What it binds is not known.

Here immunoSEQ multiplex PCR was the method, and the copy in TCRdb shows in-frame clones only, minus some. Here the sample spans approximately 170,000 clones, around nine tenths being singletons. The V gene lost 5 bases and the J gene lost 1 base, with 14 bases spanning the gap. Germline-derived CDR1 and CDR2 are MDHEN and SYDVKM. The CDR3 loop spans 15 amino acids. J is TRBJ2-5 and V is TRBV28, with D maybe TRBD2 (5 bases). The TCR originated in a human donor with chronic lymphocytic leukemia. The starting material was PBMCs, obtained at disease progression, from a patient treated with ibrutinib. In nucleotides, the CDR3 is TGTGCCAGCAGTGGCGACGGAGGATTCCAAGAGACCCAGTACTTC. This gives the protein CASSGDGGFQETQYF.